The T cell receptor (beta chain) described here comes from a study of response to subunit inactivated influenza vaccine. Study-wide results and caveats: Authors proposed each seasonal influenza vaccination draws in few new T cells.

Deletions cut 6 bases from V and 8 bases from J, with 10 bases between. This CDR3 has 11 residues. TCRdb analysed the RT-PCR reads with MiXCR anew, one entry per CDR3 protein. The sample contains about 180,000 distinct CDR3 sequences, about 11% of which appear only once. A word on this clonotype: The antigen is unknown.

The rearrangement links TRBV12-3 or TRBV12-4 to TRBJ1-1; D is unclear. This receptor was taken from a man in his fifties or sixties who received an inactivated influenza vaccine. The specimen comprised CD8+ T cells sorted from PBMCs, sampled around 25 months after vaccination. The CDR3 spells CASSLSREAFF. As DNA, the CDR3 is TGTGCCAGCAGCCTATCGCGCGAAGCTTTCTTT.